These T cell receptor beta chains were read from a single sample in a study of T cell repertoires in cytomegalovirus infection. One entry per CDR3 protein, called by TCRdb with MiXCR from the reads. The sample includes about 500,000 distinct CDR3 sequences, about 33% of them seen just once. These receptors are not linked to any known antigen. This material consisted of cultured PBMCs, taken from culture after CMV antigen stimulation. Every receptor here comes from a human donor in good health (CMV status not recorded). Some clones in this sample may be carry-over from other donors' samples. CDR3s include the opening cysteine and the closing phenylalanine or tryptophan. A D gene is named only where the DNA matches it firmly. The size of a clone is reported for some rows only, either as once, few or many, or as a class for expanded clones.

CDR3 DNA: TGTGCCTGGAGTAAAGCGGGAGTCCCAGAGACCCAGTACTTC; CDR3 protein: CAWSKAGVPETQYF; clone size: few; D gene: TRBD2; V gene: TRBV30; J gene: TRBJ2-5
CDR3 DNA: TGTGCCAGCAGCACTCGGACTAGCGGCCCCTACGAGCAGTACTTC; CDR3 protein: CASSTRTSGPYEQYF; clone size: many; D gene: TRBD2; V gene: TRBV7-2; J gene: TRBJ2-7
CDR3 DNA: TGTGCCAGCAGGCCGACAGGGGGACATGAGCAGTTCTTC; CDR3 protein: CASRPTGGHEQFF; clone size: few; D gene: TRBD1; V gene: TRBV7-6; J gene: TRBJ2-1
CDR3 DNA: TGTGCCAGCCCCCGGACAGGGCTGCGGGAGGGGTTAGGAGATACGCAGTATTTT; CDR3 protein: CASPRTGLREGLGDTQYF; clone size: few; D gene: -; V gene: TRBV6-2/TRBV6-3; J gene: TRBJ2-3
CDR3 DNA: TGTGCCAGTAGTACTATGGATTGGCGCACTGAAGCTTTCTTT; CDR3 protein: CASSTMDWRTEAFF; clone size: -; D gene: -; V gene: TRBV19; J gene: TRBJ1-1
CDR3 DNA: TGTGCTAGTGGTTTGGGCCGGGGTAACACTGAAGCTTTCTTT; CDR3 protein: CASGLGRGNTEAFF; clone size: -; D gene: -; V gene: TRBV12-5; J gene: TRBJ1-1
CDR3 DNA: TGTGCCAGCAGCGGGAATTGGGAGCAGCCCCAGCATTTT; CDR3 protein: CASSGNWEQPQHF; clone size: -; D gene: -; V gene: TRBV6-6; J gene: TRBJ1-5
CDR3 DNA: TGTGCCAGCAGCTCAACCGGCGGGCCCCCCCAGTGGTTCTTC; CDR3 protein: CASSSTGGPPQWFF; clone size: -; D gene: -; V gene: TRBV5-6; J gene: TRBJ2-1
CDR3 DNA: TGTGCCAGTAGTCCCTCTGGAGCCGCGTCCGGGGAGCTGTTTTTT; CDR3 protein: CASSPSGAASGELFF; clone size: -; D gene: -; V gene: TRBV19; J gene: TRBJ2-2
CDR3 DNA: TGTGCCAGCGCCGGGACACCGAACACCGGGGAGCTGTTTTTT; CDR3 protein: CASAGTPNTGELFF; clone size: -; D gene: -; V gene: TRBV25-1; J gene: TRBJ2-2
CDR3 DNA: TGTGCCAGCAGCCGACAGACAGGTCAAGAGACCCAGTACTTC; CDR3 protein: CASSRQTGQETQYF; clone size: few; D gene: -; V gene: TRBV7-2; J gene: TRBJ2-5
CDR3 DNA: TGTGCCAGCAGCTCCATCGGCTATAGTTTGGAGACCCAGTACTTC; CDR3 protein: CASSSIGYSLETQYF; clone size: few; D gene: -; V gene: TRBV7-4; J gene: TRBJ2-5
CDR3 DNA: TGCAGCGTTGACGGAAAAACTAGCGGGAGAATCGTTGAGCAGTTCTTC; CDR3 protein: CSVDGKTSGRIVEQFF; clone size: -; D gene: TRBD2; V gene: TRBV29-1; J gene: TRBJ2-1
CDR3 DNA: TGTGCCAGCAGCACCCGACAGGATTACGAGCAGTACTTC; CDR3 protein: CASSTRQDYEQYF; clone size: -; D gene: -; V gene: TRBV7-2; J gene: TRBJ2-7
CDR3 DNA: TGTGCCAGCAGAGGAAATTTAGAGGGTAGGCGCCAAGAGACCCAGTACTTC; CDR3 protein: CASRGNLEGRRQETQYF; clone size: few; D gene: -; V gene: TRBV11-2; J gene: TRBJ2-5
CDR3 DNA: TGTGCCAGCAGCTTCGGACAGGGCCGGGGTGAAGCTTTCTTT; CDR3 protein: CASSFGQGRGEAFF; clone size: -; D gene: TRBD1; V gene: TRBV7-8; J gene: TRBJ1-1
CDR3 DNA: TGTGCCAGCAGTGAAGTGGGGGGGGGGGCGGGGTCCGGACGCCAAGAGACCCAGTACTTC; CDR3 protein: CASSEVGGGAGSGRQETQYF; clone size: -; D gene: -; V gene: TRBV2; J gene: TRBJ2-5
CDR3 DNA: TGTGCCAGCAGCCAGTCCCCCGATACGCAGTATTTT; CDR3 protein: CASSQSPDTQYF; clone size: -; D gene: -; V gene: TRBV7-3; J gene: TRBJ2-3
CDR3 DNA: TGCAGCGTTGGAGGGATCTGGGACACTGAAGCTTTCTTT; CDR3 protein: CSVGGIWDTEAFF; clone size: -; D gene: -; V gene: TRBV29-1; J gene: TRBJ1-1
CDR3 DNA: TGTGCCAGCTCACCGGACAGGGCTAACGAGCAGTACTTC; CDR3 protein: CASSPDRANEQYF; clone size: -; D gene: TRBD1; V gene: TRBV18; J gene: TRBJ2-7
CDR3 DNA: TGTGCCAGCAGCTTAACAGGGGAGCATCAGCCCCAGCATTTT; CDR3 protein: CASSLTGEHQPQHF; clone size: once; D gene: TRBD1; V gene: TRBV28; J gene: TRBJ1-5
CDR3 DNA: TGTGCCAGCAGTGATGTAGCGGGAGAACAGTACAATGAGCAGTTCTTC; CDR3 protein: CASSDVAGEQYNEQFF; clone size: few; D gene: TRBD2; V gene: TRBV2; J gene: TRBJ2-1
CDR3 DNA: TGTGCCAGCAGCTTTCGGTGGGGACTTCAAGAGACCCAGTACTTC; CDR3 protein: CASSFRWGLQETQYF; clone size: -; D gene: -; V gene: TRBV7-2; J gene: TRBJ2-5
CDR3 DNA: TGCGCCAGCAGCTTGGAGAACCGACGTCCCGGGACAGGGATGAGGACTGAAGCTTTCTTT; CDR3 protein: CASSLENRRPGTGMRTEAFF; clone size: -; D gene: TRBD1; V gene: TRBV5-1; J gene: TRBJ1-1
CDR3 DNA: TGTGCCACCAGTGACCCGGGACTACCCTACGAGCAGTACTTC; CDR3 protein: CATSDPGLPYEQYF; clone size: few; D gene: TRBD2; V gene: TRBV24-1; J gene: TRBJ2-7
CDR3 DNA: TGTGCCAGCAGTCGGGACAGGGGGTCTGGGGCCAACGTCCTGACTTTC; CDR3 protein: CASSRDRGSGANVLTF; clone size: -; D gene: TRBD1; V gene: TRBV6-2/TRBV6-3; J gene: TRBJ2-6
CDR3 DNA: TGTGCCAGCAGCCCCATCAGGAAGGAAGCGGGAGAGGCCACCGGGGAGCTGTTTTTT; CDR3 protein: CASSPIRKEAGEATGELFF; clone size: -; D gene: TRBD2; V gene: TRBV7-2; J gene: TRBJ2-2
CDR3 DNA: TGCGCCAGCAGCCAAGCGGCTAGCGGGAGAGCCGAGCAGTACTTC; CDR3 protein: CASSQAASGRAEQYF; clone size: -; D gene: TRBD2; V gene: TRBV4-3; J gene: TRBJ2-7
CDR3 DNA: TGTGCCAGCAGTTACAGGGGTACCGCAGATACGCAGTATTTT; CDR3 protein: CASSYRGTADTQYF; clone size: -; D gene: -; V gene: TRBV6-2/TRBV6-3; J gene: TRBJ2-3
CDR3 DNA: TGTGCCAGCAGTTCCACGGGGAATAATTCACCCCTCCACTTT; CDR3 protein: CASSSTGNNSPLHF; clone size: few; D gene: -; V gene: TRBV12-3/TRBV12-4; J gene: TRBJ1-6
CDR3 DNA: TGTGCCAGTAGTATTCGGGACCTGAGCTCCTACAATGAGCAGTTCTTC; CDR3 protein: CASSIRDLSSYNEQFF; clone size: few; D gene: -; V gene: TRBV19; J gene: TRBJ2-1
CDR3 DNA: TGTGCCAGCGGGTTCACCGGGACTAGCGGTACCCGGATCGCCACCGGGGAGCTGTTTTTT; CDR3 protein: CASGFTGTSGTRIATGELFF; clone size: many; D gene: TRBD2; V gene: TRBV12-3/TRBV12-4; J gene: TRBJ2-2
CDR3 DNA: TGTGCCAGCAGCATGGGACTAGCGGGAGCCTTGTACAATGAGCAGTTCTTC; CDR3 protein: CASSMGLAGALYNEQFF; clone size: many; D gene: TRBD2; V gene: TRBV7-9; J gene: TRBJ2-1
CDR3 DNA: TGTGCCAGTAGTCTTATAGCGGGAGGGCCGGAGGAGACCCAGTACTTC; CDR3 protein: CASSLIAGGPEETQYF; clone size: -; D gene: TRBD2; V gene: TRBV19; J gene: TRBJ2-5
CDR3 DNA: TGTGCCAGCAGTTACTCGATGTTTATGGAAATCGGGAATCAGCCCCAGCATTTT; CDR3 protein: CASSYSMFMEIGNQPQHF; clone size: -; D gene: -; V gene: TRBV6-6; J gene: TRBJ1-5
CDR3 DNA: TGTGCCAGCAGCTCTCCCGGGTCAGGGGTCTATGGCTACACCTTC; CDR3 protein: CASSSPGSGVYGYTF; clone size: -; D gene: -; V gene: TRBV7-2; J gene: TRBJ1-2
CDR3 DNA: TGTGCCAGCAGCGCACGCATTGGACTAGCGGGGTCCACAGATACGCAGTATTTT; CDR3 protein: CASSARIGLAGSTDTQYF; clone size: few; D gene: TRBD2; V gene: TRBV9; J gene: TRBJ2-3
CDR3 DNA: TGTGCCAGTACCTCCCAGGGAGGTTACACTGAAGCTTTCTTT; CDR3 protein: CASTSQGGYTEAFF; clone size: -; D gene: -; V gene: TRBV19; J gene: TRBJ1-1
CDR3 DNA: TGTGCCAGCAAAGCGGGCGCTGCCTACAATGAGCAGTTCTTC; CDR3 protein: CASKAGAAYNEQFF; clone size: -; D gene: -; V gene: TRBV19; J gene: TRBJ2-1
CDR3 DNA: TGTGCCAGCTATCACAGGGCTACCAACACTGAAGCTTTCTTT; CDR3 protein: CASYHRATNTEAFF; clone size: -; D gene: -; V gene: TRBV6-2/TRBV6-3; J gene: TRBJ1-1
CDR3 DNA: TGTGCCAGCAGCGCAACAAACCAGCCCCAGCATTTT; CDR3 protein: CASSATNQPQHF; clone size: many; D gene: -; V gene: TRBV11-2; J gene: TRBJ1-5
CDR3 DNA: TGTGCCAGCAGTTACGGGGGCAGTCTAAACTATGGCTACACCTTC; CDR3 protein: CASSYGGSLNYGYTF; clone size: few; D gene: -; V gene: TRBV6-5; J gene: TRBJ1-2
CDR3 DNA: TGCGCCAGCAGCCACTCGGGACAGGGAAACTATGGCTACACCTTC; CDR3 protein: CASSHSGQGNYGYTF; clone size: few; D gene: TRBD1; V gene: TRBV4-1; J gene: TRBJ1-2